A selection of T cell receptor beta chains follows, all from one sample in a study of shared clonotypes between healthy human individuals. Produced via immunoSEQ multiplex PCR; TCRdb's table is partial and in-frame only. The table has around 330,000 clones, about 74% seen once. What was sequenced was memory CD4+ T cells sorted from blood. The receptor set was obtained from a man between 25 and 39 years old in good health. Each CDR3 is given with its conserved first and last residue. Fields, in order: V gene, clone size, J gene, D gene, CDR3 DNA, CDR3 protein. A D gene is named only where the DNA matches it firmly. A row's size may be missing; if present it is once, few, many or a size class.

TRBV7-6	-	TRBJ1-4	-	TGTGCCAGCAGCTTAGCTTGGGGTCTTAATGAAAAACTGTTTTTT	CASSLAWGLNEKLFF
TRBV5-1	-	TRBJ2-4	-	TGCGCCAGCAGCTTCCAGGCGCGAGACATGGGTATAGCCAAAAACATTCAGTACTTC	CASSFQARDMGIAKNIQYF
TRBV7-2	-	TRBJ2-5	-	TGTGCCAGCAGCTTTTCGGGAGTTGAGACCCAGTACTTC	CASSFSGVETQYF
TRBV27	-	TRBJ2-5	-	TGTGCCAGCAGTTTATCGGGCAGGGCCCAAGAGACCCAGTACTTC	CASSLSGRAQETQYF
TRBV30	-	TRBJ2-7	-	TGTGCCTGGAGTGCCCCGGCGAGGCAGTACTTC	CAWSAPARQYF
TRBV28	-	TRBJ1-1	-	TGTGCCAGCCTTACCACGGGGAGGGTCACTGAAGCTTTCTTT	CASLTTGRVTEAFF
TRBV2	few	TRBJ2-7	TRBD1	TGTGCCAGCAGTGGCCAAAGGACAGGTGGTGGTTTGAGTCGGTCCTACGAGCAGTACTTC	CASSGQRTGGGLSRSYEQYF
TRBV5-1	-	TRBJ1-1	-	TGCGCCAGCAGCTTGGATCCAGACACTGAAGCTTTCTTT	CASSLDPDTEAFF
TRBV7-8	-	TRBJ2-3	-	TGTGCCAGCAGCCTCGGCCTGGGAGGAGGATCGTCAAGGTCAGATACGCAGTATTTT	CASSLGLGGGSSRSDTQYF
TRBV5-1	-	TRBJ2-7	-	TGCGCCAGCAGCTTGGGCGGGCCCCCCTACGAGCAGTACTTC	CASSLGGPPYEQYF
TRBV6-5	once	TRBJ1-1	-	TGTGCCAGCAGTTACGGGTCGGTCACTGAAGCTTTCTTT	CASSYGSVTEAFF
TRBV7-2	-	TRBJ1-2	-	TGTGCCAGCAGCGAAGGCCCTCGGAGCAGGAGGGGCTACACCTTC	CASSEGPRSRRGYTF
TRBV2	-	TRBJ2-6	-	TGTGCCAGCAGTGCCAAGGATTCTGGGGCCAACGTCCTGACTTTC	CASSAKDSGANVLTF
TRBV29-1	-	TRBJ2-7	-	TGCAGCGTTGAGGAGGGGGCTGAGGCGCAGTACTTC	CSVEEGAEAQYF
TRBV5-1	-	TRBJ2-5	-	TGCGCCAGCAGCCCGACCAGAGACCGAGAGACCCAGTACTTC	CASSPTRDRETQYF
TRBV11-2	once	TRBJ2-5	TRBD1	TGTGCCAGCAGCTTAGCGAGCTCCGGGACAGTAGAGACCCAGTACTTC	CASSLASSGTVETQYF
TRBV27	-	TRBJ1-4	-	TGTGCCAGCAGTCCCTCAGTTAATGAAAAACTGTTTTTT	CASSPSVNEKLFF
TRBV7-8	few	TRBJ2-1	-	TGTGCCAGCAGCTCCGGGCCTTCCTACAATGAGCAGTTCTTC	CASSSGPSYNEQFF
TRBV29-1	-	TRBJ2-6	-	TGCAGCGTTGAACCCTCTGGGGCCAACGTCCTGACTTTC	CSVEPSGANVLTF
TRBV25-1	-	TRBJ2-4	-	TGTGCCAGCAGTGGTAACATTCAGTACTTC	CASSGNIQYF
TRBV6-1	-	TRBJ1-5	-	TGTGCCAGCAGTGAAATGCAGCCCCAGCATTTT	CASSEMQPQHF
TRBV19	-	TRBJ2-7	-	TGTGCCAGTAGTATTCTCCTGACGGGGGAGCAGTACTTC	CASSILLTGEQYF
TRBV7-2	few	TRBJ2-1	-	TGTGCCAGCAGCCAGACCGCGGGGTCATCCTACAATGAGCAGTTCTTC	CASSQTAGSSYNEQFF
TRBV2	-	TRBJ2-3	-	TGTGCCAGCATGATTGACAGGGGAGGGGGCACAGATACGCAGTATTTT	CASMIDRGGGTDTQYF
TRBV29-1	few	TRBJ1-2	TRBD1	TGCAGCGTTAGGGGGCAGGGTACTGGCTACACCTTC	CSVRGQGTGYTF
TRBV5-1	many	TRBJ1-2	TRBD1	TGCGCCAGCAGCTTATCTTTGGGACAGTTTAATGGCTACACCTTC	CASSLSLGQFNGYTF
TRBV27	-	TRBJ2-1	-	TGTGCCAGCAGGACCGGCCTTCAGCAGTTCTTC	CASRTGLQQFF
TRBV4-3	-	TRBJ1-1	-	TGCGCCAGTAAATATGGGGTGAGGGTCTTGAACACTGAAGCTTTCTTT	CASKYGVRVLNTEAFF
TRBV2	-	TRBJ2-4	-	TGTGCCAGCAGTGAAGAGTGGGATACAGTAGCCAAAAACATTCAGTACTTC	CASSEEWDTVAKNIQYF
TRBV7-8	-	TRBJ2-5	-	TGTGCCAGCAGCTTGGTAGGGGGTGATTTTGGGACCCAGTACTTC	CASSLVGGDFGTQYF
TRBV6-6	-	TRBJ1-2	-	TGTGCCAGCAGCGCCGACCGGGCGAGGTACACCTTC	CASSADRARYTF
TRBV19	-	TRBJ1-5	TRBD1	TGTGCCAGTAGTAAGGACAGGGGGGGGAGCAATCAGCCCCAGCATTTT	CASSKDRGGSNQPQHF
TRBV5-5	few	TRBJ2-3	-	TGTGCCAGCAGCTGGAGCCCATGGACGACAGATACGCAGTATTTT	CASSWSPWTTDTQYF
TRBV5-6	few	TRBJ1-1	TRBD1	TGTGCCAGCAGCTTGGGTCAGGGGGCGCGGTGGGACACTGAAGCTTTCTTT	CASSLGQGARWDTEAFF
TRBV6-6	-	TRBJ1-4	TRBD1	TGTGCCAGCAGGTTCCCAGGGGGCACTAATGAAAAACTGTTTTTT	CASRFPGGTNEKLFF
TRBV11-1	once	TRBJ2-1	-	TGTGCCAGCAGACTGACCCGGGCGGGGTACAATGAGCAGTTCTTC	CASRLTRAGYNEQFF
TRBV4-3	few	TRBJ2-2	-	TGCGCCAGCAGCCAAGATCAAGTGGGCACCGGGGAGCTGTTTTTT	CASSQDQVGTGELFF
TRBV4-3	-	TRBJ1-5	-	TGCGCCAGCAGCCAAGATCAGGGGCAGCCCCAGCATTTT	CASSQDQGQPQHF
TRBV10-2	-	TRBJ1-1	-	TGCGCCAGCAGTGAGTCCACTGAAGCTTTCTTT	CASSESTEAFF
TRBV5-1	-	TRBJ2-5	-	TGCGCCAGCAGCTTGCGTCAGGGACGACAAGAGACCCAGTACTTC	CASSLRQGRQETQYF
TRBV27	-	TRBJ2-5	-	TGTGCCAGCGGGGGGAGATTCCAAGAGACCCAGTACTTC	CASGGRFQETQYF
TRBV4-1	-	TRBJ1-5	-	TGCGCCAGCAGCCAAGACGGGCAGGAGAATCAGCCCCAGCATTTT	CASSQDGQENQPQHF